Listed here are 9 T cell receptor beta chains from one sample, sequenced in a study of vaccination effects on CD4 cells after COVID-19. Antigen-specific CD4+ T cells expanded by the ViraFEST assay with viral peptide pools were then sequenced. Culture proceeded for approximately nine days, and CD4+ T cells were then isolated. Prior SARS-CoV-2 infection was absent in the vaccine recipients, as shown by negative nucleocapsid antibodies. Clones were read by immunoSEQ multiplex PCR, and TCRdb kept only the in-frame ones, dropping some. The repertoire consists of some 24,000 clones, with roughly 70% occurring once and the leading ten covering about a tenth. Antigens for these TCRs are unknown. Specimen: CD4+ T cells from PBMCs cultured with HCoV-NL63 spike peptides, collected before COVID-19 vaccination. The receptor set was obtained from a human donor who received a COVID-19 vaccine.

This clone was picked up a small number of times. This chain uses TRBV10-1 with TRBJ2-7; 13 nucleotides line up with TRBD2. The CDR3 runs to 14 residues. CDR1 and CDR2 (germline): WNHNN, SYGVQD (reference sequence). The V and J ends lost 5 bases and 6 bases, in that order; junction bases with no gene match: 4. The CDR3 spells CASSRLAGGGEQYF. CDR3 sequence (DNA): TGCGCCAGCAGTAGACTAGCGGGAGGAGGCGAGCAGTACTTC.

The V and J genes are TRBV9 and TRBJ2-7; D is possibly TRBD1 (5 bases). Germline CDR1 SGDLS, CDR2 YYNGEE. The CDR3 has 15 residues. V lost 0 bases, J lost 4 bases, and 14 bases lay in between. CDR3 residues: CASSVGQGGGYEQYF. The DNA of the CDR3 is TGTGCCAGCAGCGTAGGGCAGGGTGGTGGGTACGAGCAGTACTTC.

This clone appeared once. CDR3 DNA sequence: TGTGCCATCAGTGCCGACAGGGGGGCAGGAAACACCATATATTTT. This codes for CAISADRGAGNTIYF. This chain links TRBV10-3 with TRBJ1-3; TRBD1 matches 9 bases. The CDR3 has 15 amino acids. The V gene's germline CDR1 is ENHRY and CDR2 SYGVKD. V dropped 4 bases and J dropped 4; count of bases not matched to a gene: 5.

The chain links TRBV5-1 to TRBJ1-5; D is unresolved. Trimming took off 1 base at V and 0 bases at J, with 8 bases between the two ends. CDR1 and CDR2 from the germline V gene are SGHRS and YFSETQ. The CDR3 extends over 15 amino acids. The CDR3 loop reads CASSLNSNSNQPQHF. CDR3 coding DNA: TGCGCCAGCAGCTTGAACAGTAATAGCAATCAGCCCCAGCATTTT.

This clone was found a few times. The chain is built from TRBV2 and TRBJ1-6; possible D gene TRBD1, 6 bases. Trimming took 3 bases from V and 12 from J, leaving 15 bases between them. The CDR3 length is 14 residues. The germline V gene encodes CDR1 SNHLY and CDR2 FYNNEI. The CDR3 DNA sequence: TGTGCCAGCAGTGATGGACAGTCTTTGGGACCCCTCCACTTT. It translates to CASSDGQSLGPLHF.

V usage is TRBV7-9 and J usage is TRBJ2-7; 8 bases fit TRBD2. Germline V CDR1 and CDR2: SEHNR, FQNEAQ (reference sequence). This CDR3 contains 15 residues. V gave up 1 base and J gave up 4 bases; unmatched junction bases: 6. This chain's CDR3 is CASSLDGTRNYEQYF. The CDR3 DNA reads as TGTGCCAGCAGCTTAGACGGGACTAGGAATTACGAGCAGTACTTC.

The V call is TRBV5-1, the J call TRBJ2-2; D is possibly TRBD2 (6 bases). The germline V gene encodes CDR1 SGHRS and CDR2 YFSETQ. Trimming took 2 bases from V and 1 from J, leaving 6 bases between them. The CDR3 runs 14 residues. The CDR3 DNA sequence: TGCGCCAGCAGCTTTAGCGGGAACACCGGGGAGCTGTTTTTT. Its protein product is CASSFSGNTGELFF.

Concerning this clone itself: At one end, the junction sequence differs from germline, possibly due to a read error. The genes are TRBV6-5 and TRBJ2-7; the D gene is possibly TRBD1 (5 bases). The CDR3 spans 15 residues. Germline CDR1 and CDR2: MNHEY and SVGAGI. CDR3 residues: CASRYSRAKSYEQYF. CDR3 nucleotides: TGTGCCAGCAGGTACTCCAGGGCAAAATCCTACGAGCAGTACTTC.

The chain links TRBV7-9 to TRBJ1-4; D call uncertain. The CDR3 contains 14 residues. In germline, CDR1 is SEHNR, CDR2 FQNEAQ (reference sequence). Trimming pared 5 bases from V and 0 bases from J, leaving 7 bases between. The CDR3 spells CASSVGATNEKLFF. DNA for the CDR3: TGTGCCAGCAGCGTCGGGGCAACTAATGAAAAACTGTTTTTT.